This T cell receptor beta chain appears in the sequencing data of a study of identical twins. Overall study findings and caveats: Where out-of-frame alpha sequences were twin-shared, they showed excess low generation probability.

The CDR3 is 14 amino acids. The V segment lost 5 bases and the J segment 5 bases; nucleotides outside the gene matches: 5. CDR1 LNHDA and CDR2 SQIVND come from the germline V gene (reference sequence). Regarding this clonotype: Antigen unknown.

TCRdb used MiXCR to reprocess the 5' RACE reads, holding one entry per CDR3 protein. The sample lists 540,000 or so distinct CDR3 sequences, 20% to 25% occurring once. The same data also contributed to another study, on yellow fever vaccine responses in identical twins.

Sequenced: CD4+ T cells sorted from blood. This clonotype originated in a woman aged 18-29 years in good health. The gene calls are TRBV19 and TRBJ1-4; 7 bases agree with TRBD1. CDR3 nucleotides: TGTGCCAGTAGTCGGGACAGAGAAAATGAAAAACTGTTTTTT. Its translation: CASSRDRENEKLFF.